This T cell receptor (beta chain) was profiled in a study of blood T cell repertoires in COVID-19. TCRdb's table, derived via immunoSEQ multiplex PCR, lists solely in-frame clones and lacks some. The sample contains about 150,000 clones, 80% to 90% of which appear only once. This CDR3 is built from 14 residues. The germline V gene encodes CDR1 SGHRS and CDR2 YFSETQ. The germline V and J ends were trimmed by 1 base and 8 bases, with 13 bases remaining between them. The TCR sequence derives from a woman aged 55-69 years with active COVID-19. The genes are TRBV5-1 and TRBJ2-1; D uncertain. The sequencing sample was made of peripheral blood. The CDR3 DNA reads as TGCGCCAGCAGCTTGCAGGATAATGAGTATGAGCAGTTCTTC. Protein sequence: CASSLQDNEYEQFF.